This T cell receptor (beta chain) was sequenced in a study of blood T cell repertoires in COVID-19 (TCRdb year 2020). Study-level background: The collaborator samples originated in the United States, Italy and Spain and spanned the acute and convalescent phases of COVID-19. Where HLA class I and class II types were available, the types were taken from metadata supplied by the sample provider, not from assay-based typing. The samples were drawn from two sources: the first 160 participants of the ongoing ImmuneRACE study, and some 1,300 subjects contributed by 6 global collaborators. The material from the prospective study consisted of cDNA or gDNA derived from T cells, B-cell-depleted T cells, or PBMCs. The sample metadata nearly always contained a de-identified subject ID, COVID-19 status, age in years and sex. The dataset comprised deeply sampled blood TCRbeta repertoires from subjects exposed to, actively infected with, or recovered from COVID-19. The repertoires were made available in a free public database intended to serve as a resource for research on the immune response to SARS-CoV-2. Study-wide findings and limitations: Clinical and demographic metadata were provided uncurated, with the amount varying by source and participant.

TCRbeta CDR3 regions were amplified from genomic DNA using the immunoSEQ Assay, a bias-controlled multiplex PCR. From the authors' description of their analysis: The number of nucleated cells in each sample was estimated by amplification of reference gene primers within the assay. Sequence reads were collapsed and filtered to measure the absolute abundance of every unique TCRbeta CDR3 rearrangement. Productive Simpson clonality was computed per sample as the square root of Simpson's diversity index over productive rearrangements. Imported from immuneACCESS, the table was reduced by TCRdb to in-frame sequences with V and J called. These copies leave out some clones; in studies compared against another copy, an unresolved V gene accounts for under half, and the cause of the remainder is not known. The DNA gave D and trimming, while V, J and clone size come from that table. A total of 350,000 to 450,000 clones appear in this sample, roughly four fifths of them only once. The ten largest clones add up to approximately 4.7% of the sample.

On this clone itself: The clone's antigen remains unknown. Qualities for individual bases were not recorded, and no much larger clone is one base off.

In the prospective study, participants were about 18 to 100 years old, resided in 20 to 30 geographic areas of the United States, and were enrolled through a virtual design. To assign participants to cohorts, the prospective study relied on clinical history that participants themselves reported in a screening survey and a study questionnaire. Recovered participants in ImmuneRACE Cohort 3 were defined by two consecutive negative NP/OP PCR tests, clearance by a healthcare professional, or resolution of symptoms. In the prospective study, whole blood, serum and a nasopharyngeal or oropharyngeal swab were collected from each participant by mobile phlebotomists. Prospective study participants could optionally give additional blood draws and questionnaires over an approximately 2-month period. Blood samples from the prospective study were shipped frozen or at room temperature prior to DNA extraction.

V is pruned by 4 bases and J by 6 bases, leaving 7 bases of the junction without a gene match. Including the terminal cysteine and phenylalanine, the CDR3 comprises 14 residues. The entry retains the CDR3 DNA only, 42 bases that are in frame from base 1. In the germline V gene (reference sequence), CDR1 corresponds to GTSNPN and CDR2 to SVGIG. The sequence derives from a woman between 45 and 60 years old who had recovered from COVID-19. Source material: PBMCs or T cells enriched from blood (not recorded which). Here the chain combines TRBV30 and TRBJ2-1; a stretch of 9 junction bases matches TRBD1. The sequenced DNA is TGTGCCTGGAAACACGGGACAGGGTCCAATGAGCAGTTCTTC. Its protein reads: CAWKHGTGSNEQFF.